The T cell receptor (beta chain) under discussion was sequenced for a study of identical twins. Germline lookup yields CDR1 MNHEY and CDR2 SMNVEV (reference sequence). Trimming pared 3 bases from V and 7 bases from J, leaving 13 bases between. The CDR3 totals 13 residues. Carrying unique molecular identifiers, the cDNA also gained a universal primer site through template switching. One entry per CDR3 protein results from TCRdb running MiXCR on the 5' RACE reads. Here the sample spans some 1,700,000 distinct CDR3 sequences, about 31% being singletons. Only healthy Caucasians were included as donors. Study-wide results and limits: Less excess twin sharing appeared in beta out-of-frame sequences.

Comment on this clonotype: Its target is unknown.

The source of this sequence is a newborn girl in good health. V and J are TRBV27 and TRBJ2-7; D gene ambiguous. The sample was cord blood. The DNA of the CDR3 is TGTGCCAGCAGTTTTACGTGGGGTCGGGAGCAGTACTTC. Translating gives CASSFTWGREQYF.